This TCR beta chain was profiled in a study of T cell changes during pregnancy in multiple sclerosis. Libraries were prepared by immunoSEQ multiplex PCR; TCRdb keeps only in-frame clonotypes and omits some of them. The table lists approximately 60,000 clones, approximately 92% of them singletons. Per germline, CDR1 MNHEY and CDR2 SMNVEV (reference sequence). The ends lost 5 bases at V and 6 bases at J; junction bases unmatched: 20. This CDR3 contains 19 residues. The sample was peripheral blood, taken in the first trimester of pregnancy. The sequence came from a female donor with multiple sclerosis, enrolled in a pregnancy study. The chain has TRBV27 and TRBJ1-2; 11 bases are shared with TRBD1. The DNA of the CDR3 is TGTGCCAGCAGTACACGGGACAGGGGGAGGCACCCCGAGGCGGATGGCTACACCTTC. This translates into CASSTRDRGRHPEADGYTF.